The clone carrying this T cell receptor (beta chain) was counted between two and nine times. Its antigen remains unknown. This sample stems from a study of T-cell memory formation after mild COVID-19. MiXCR was run by TCRdb on the 5' RACE reads, yielding one entry per CDR3 protein. Among 280,000 or so distinct CDR3 sequences, over 7% were seen once, and the ten largest hold approximately 23%. The study, taken as a whole, reports: Contracting CD8+ clones were enriched in EMRA, CD4+ mainly in CM and EM. In second-wave clones peaking day 37, SARS-CoV-2 specificity remained unconfirmed.

V was shortened by 5 bases and J by 5 bases, with 18 bases between the two germline ends. Germline V gene lookup returns CDR1 SGHAT and CDR2 FQNNGV. CDR3 length: 15 residues. The TCR was taken from a man younger than 35 who had mild COVID-19 (a few samples of this study predate the infection). Cell type and time point are not known. The rearrangement links TRBV11-2 to TRBJ1-2; perhaps TRBD1 as D (6 bases). Sequenced: PBMCs or a T cell subset sorted from them (not recorded which). The CDR3 protein is CASSPVGQQGYGYTF. CDR3 in DNA: TGTGCCAGCAGCCCTGTTGGACAGCAAGGGTATGGCTACACCTTC.